This T cell receptor beta chain emerged from a study of blood T cell repertoires in COVID-19. Assay used: immunoSEQ multiplex PCR; TCRdb lists only in-frame clones, some missing. The sample records 200,000 or so clones, 70% to 85% being singletons. Cohorts were assigned according to the clinical history that participants reported. V was clipped by 0 bases and J by 3 bases, with 8 bases between them. The CDR3 consists of 14 residues. In germline, CDR1 is MNHEY, CDR2 SMNVEV (reference sequence). V gene TRBV27 combines with J gene TRBJ1-1; maybe TRBD1 (5 bases). The sequenced sample consisted of PBMCs or T cells enriched from blood (not recorded which). The receptor's source is a woman aged 40 to 55 with acute COVID-19. DNA for the CDR3: TGTGCCAGCAGTTTATCTGGGGCCTACACTGAAGCTTTCTTT. The encoded protein is CASSLSGAYTEAFF.